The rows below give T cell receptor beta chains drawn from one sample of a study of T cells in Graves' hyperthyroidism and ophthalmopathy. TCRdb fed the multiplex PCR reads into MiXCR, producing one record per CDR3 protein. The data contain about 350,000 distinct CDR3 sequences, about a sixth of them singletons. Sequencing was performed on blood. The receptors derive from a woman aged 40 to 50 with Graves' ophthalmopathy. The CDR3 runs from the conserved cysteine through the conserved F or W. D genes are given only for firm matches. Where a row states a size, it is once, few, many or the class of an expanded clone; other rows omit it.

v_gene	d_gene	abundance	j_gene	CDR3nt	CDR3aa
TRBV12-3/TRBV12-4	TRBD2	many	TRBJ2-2	TGTGCCAGCGGATTCTCTGGCGGGAGGGCCGTCGGGGAGCTGTTTTTT	CASGFSGGRAVGELFF
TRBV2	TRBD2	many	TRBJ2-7	TGTGCCAGCATCTGGGCGGGAGGGCCGCGGGAGCAGTACTTC	CASIWAGGPREQYF
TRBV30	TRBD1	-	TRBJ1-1	TGTGCCTGGACTCGGACAGGGGGCCTCCATGGGTCGGAAGCTTTCTTT	CAWTRTGGLHGSEAFF
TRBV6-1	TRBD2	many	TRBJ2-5	TGTGCCAGCAGTGATTGGCTAGCGGGAGGACAGGAGACCCAGTACTTC	CASSDWLAGGQETQYF
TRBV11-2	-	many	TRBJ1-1	TGTGCCAGCAGCTTGGGGACCCTAATGAACACTGAAGCTTTCTTT	CASSLGTLMNTEAFF
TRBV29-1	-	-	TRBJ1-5	TGCAGCGGGGGGGCGCCGGGAGAGCCCCAGCATTTT	CSGGAPGEPQHF
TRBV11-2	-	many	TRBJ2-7	TGTGCCAGCAGCCCCCTGCCCTACGACGAGCAGTACTTC	CASSPLPYDEQYF
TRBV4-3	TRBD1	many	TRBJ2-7	TGCGCCAGCAGCCAATCGCAGACAGGGTCCTACGAGCAGTACTTC	CASSQSQTGSYEQYF
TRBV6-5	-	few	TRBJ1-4	TGTGCCAGCAGTTCAGGGGTTAATGAAAAACTGTTTTTT	CASSSGVNEKLFF
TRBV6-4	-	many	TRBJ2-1	TGTGCCAGCAGTGACAGCGGATACAATGAGCAGTTCTTC	CASSDSGYNEQFF
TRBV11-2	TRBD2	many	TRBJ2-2	TGTGCCAGCAGCCGGACTAGCGGGGCCCAAGGGGAGCTGTTTTTT	CASSRTSGAQGELFF
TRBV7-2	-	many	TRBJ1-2	TGTGCCAGCAGCCCTAGTTGGGGTGGCAATGGCTACACCTTC	CASSPSWGGNGYTF
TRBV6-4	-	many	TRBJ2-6	TGTGCCAGCAGAACAGGAGGGGGTCACTCTGGGGCCAACGTCCTGACTTTC	CASRTGGGHSGANVLTF
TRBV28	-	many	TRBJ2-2	TGTGCCAGCAGCCTCGTGGTCTTCGGCACCGGGGAGCTGTTTTTT	CASSLVVFGTGELFF
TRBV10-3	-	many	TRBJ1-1	TGTGCCATTAGGGCCCCGAACACTGAAGCTTTCTTT	CAIRAPNTEAFF
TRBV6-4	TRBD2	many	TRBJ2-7	TGTGCCAGCAGACTTCCTCCCCGGGCGGGAGTATCCTACGAGCAGTACTTC	CASRLPPRAGVSYEQYF
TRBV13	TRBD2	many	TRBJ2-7	TGTGCCACCCACCATCCCAGCGGGGACTCCTACGAGCAGTACTTC	CATHHPSGDSYEQYF
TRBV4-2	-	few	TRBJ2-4	TGTGCCAGCAGCCAAGACTTTAACATTCAGTACTTC	CASSQDFNIQYF
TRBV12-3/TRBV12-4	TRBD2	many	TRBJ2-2	TGTGCCAGCAGTTTAAGCGAGGGAGGGGCGACCGGGGAGCTGTTTTTT	CASSLSEGGATGELFF
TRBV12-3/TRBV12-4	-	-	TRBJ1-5	TGTGCCAGCAGTCCACGGGACGGCGGAAAGCCCCAGCATTTT	CASSPRDGGKPQHF
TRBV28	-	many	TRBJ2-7	TGTGCCAGCAGTTTTGGGGGGGCTACCTACGAGCAGTACTTC	CASSFGGATYEQYF
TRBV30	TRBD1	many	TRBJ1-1	TGTGCCTGGAGTGTAGGGACAGGGGACACTGAAGCTTTCTTT	CAWSVGTGDTEAFF
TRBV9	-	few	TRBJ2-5	TGTGCCAGCAGCGTAGGAATAGGAGGCACGGAGACCCAGTACTTC	CASSVGIGGTETQYF
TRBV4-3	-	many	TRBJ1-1	TGCGCCAGCAGCCTCCAGGGAAAACCAGATGAAGCTTTCTTT	CASSLQGKPDEAFF
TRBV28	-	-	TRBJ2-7	TGTGCCAGCCGAGGCAGGGAGTGGTTAGGATACGAGCAGTACTTC	CASRGREWLGYEQYF
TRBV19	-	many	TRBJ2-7	TGTGCCAGTAGCGGACCTGGAGAGCAGTACTTC	CASSGPGEQYF
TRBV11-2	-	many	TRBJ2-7	TGTGCCAGCAGCTTTGAGGGGGGGCGCTACGAGCAGTACTTC	CASSFEGGRYEQYF
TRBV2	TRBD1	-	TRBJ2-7	TGTGCCAGCAGTGTTCAAGGGACAGCCTCCTACGAGCAGTACTTC	CASSVQGTASYEQYF
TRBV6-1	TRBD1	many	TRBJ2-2	TGTGCCAGCAGTGCGCAGGGGGCTGTTATAACGGACACCGGGGAGCTGTTTTTT	CASSAQGAVITDTGELFF